Detailed here is one T cell receptor beta chain. The antigen is unknown. TCRdb re-called the 5' RACE reads through MiXCR, storing one row per CDR3 protein. The profile shows under 20,000 distinct CDR3 sequences, just under 70% of them singletons. V lost 0 bases and J lost 6, with 8 bases in between. The CDR3 has 14 residues. Germline loops: CDR1 LGHNA, CDR2 YNFKEQ. This sample stems from a study of identical twins. Study findings and constraints: Cord blood beta clonotypes that were abundant carried fewer insertions, and memory repertoires showed no such trend. The conclusions drew on cross-sectional statistical analysis instead of tracking the same donors.

The chain employs TRBV4-2 and TRBJ2-2; tentatively, D is TRBD1 (5 bases). Sequencing was done on a sample of memory (CD45RO+) T cells sorted from blood. This TCR was recovered from a woman aged 18 to 35 in good health. This table probably holds off-target reads from a library built for another chain. The CDR3 spells CASSQEQAPGELFF. In nucleotides, the CDR3 is TGTGCCAGCAGCCAAGAACAGGCCCCCGGGGAGCTGTTTTTT.